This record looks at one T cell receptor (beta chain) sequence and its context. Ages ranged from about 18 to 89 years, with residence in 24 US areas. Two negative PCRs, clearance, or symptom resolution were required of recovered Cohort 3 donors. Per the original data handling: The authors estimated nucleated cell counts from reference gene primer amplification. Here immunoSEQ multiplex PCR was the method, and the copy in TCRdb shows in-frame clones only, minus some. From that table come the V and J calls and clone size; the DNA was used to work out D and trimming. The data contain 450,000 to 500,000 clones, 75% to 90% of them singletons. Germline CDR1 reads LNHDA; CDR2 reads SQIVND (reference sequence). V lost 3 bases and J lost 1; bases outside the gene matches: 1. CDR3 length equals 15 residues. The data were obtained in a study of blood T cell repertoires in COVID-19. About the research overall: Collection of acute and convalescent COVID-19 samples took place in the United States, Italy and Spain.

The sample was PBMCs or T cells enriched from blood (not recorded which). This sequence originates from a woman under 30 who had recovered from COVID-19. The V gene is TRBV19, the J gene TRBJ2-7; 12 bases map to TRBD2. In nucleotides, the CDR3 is TGTGCCAGTAGTATGACTAGCGGGGGTTCCTACGAGCAGTACTTC. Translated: CASSMTSGGSYEQYF.